The 5 T cell receptor beta chains below come from one sample, sequenced in a study of blood T cells in healthy people across ages (dated by TCRdb to the mid-2010s). Library prep was done by 5' RACE. The sample was run on an Illumina HiSeq 2500. A second PCR of about 6 to 12 cycles was performed with a sample-barcoded 5' primer and a J-beta primer mix. Starting from the raw public reads, TCRdb applied fastp trimming at Q25, assembled clones with MiXCR and retained in-frame beta chains. Identical CDR3 proteins give one entry, which carries the most common genes and DNA. For this sample the table gives roughly 1.5 million distinct CDR3 sequences, of which roughly 43% were detected only once. Just over 4% of the sample is in the top ten clones. The sequencing sample was made of blood. The source of these receptors is a woman between 18 and 29 years old in good health.

This chain connects TRBV7-9 to TRBJ2-1; 7 bases line up with TRBD1. Germline V lookup: CDR1 SEHNR, CDR2 FQNEAQ (reference sequence). V lost 5 bases to trimming and J lost 3 bases; unmatched junction nucleotides: 10. The CDR3 spans 16 residues. CDR3 residues: CASSTTGQIYYNEQFF. The CDR3 nucleotides are TGTGCCAGCAGCACTACGGGACAGATATACTACAATGAGCAGTTCTTC.

The chain joins TRBV12-3 or TRBV12-4 to TRBJ2-5; 10 nucleotides align to TRBD1. The CDR3 is 15 residues long. Losses at the gene ends were 5 bases for V and 4 bases for J; bases not matched to a gene: 7. The CDR3 coding sequence is TGTGCCAGCAGTCCGAAGACAGGGGGCGTAGAGACCCAGTACTTC. Protein product: CASSPKTGGVETQYF.

This clonotype was seen repeatedly, ten times or more. The chain joins TRBV29-1 to TRBJ2-7; D is perhaps TRBD2 (6 bases). V shed 6 bases and J shed 7 bases, with 16 bases lying between them. This CDR3 region has 12 residues. Per germline, CDR1 SQVTM and CDR2 ANQGSEA. CDR3 nucleotide sequence: TGCAGCGTGGGGACTTCGGCCGGGGAGCAGTACTTC. Protein product: CSVGTSAGEQYF.

With respect to this clonotype: The junction does not match germline at one end; this may be a read error. V is TRBV20-1 and J is TRBJ2-3; D might be TRBD2 (6 bases). The CDR3 runs to 11 residues. Germline CDR1 DFQATT, CDR2 SNEGSKA (reference sequence). The CDR3 DNA sequence: TGCAGTACTAGGGAGGTAGATACGCAGTATTTT. Protein sequence: CSTREVDTQYF.

This clonotype was observed a handful of times. The genes are TRBV29-1 and TRBJ2-5; 11 bases fit TRBD1. The germline V gene encodes CDR1 SQVTM and CDR2 ANQGSEA. This CDR3 comprises 14 residues. The J segment lost 5 bases and the V segment lost 4 bases, leaving 6 bases of the junction unmatched. The CDR3 DNA follows: TGCAGCGTTGCCGGGACAGGGGGTTATGAGACCCAGTACTTC. Translation gives CSVAGTGGYETQYF.